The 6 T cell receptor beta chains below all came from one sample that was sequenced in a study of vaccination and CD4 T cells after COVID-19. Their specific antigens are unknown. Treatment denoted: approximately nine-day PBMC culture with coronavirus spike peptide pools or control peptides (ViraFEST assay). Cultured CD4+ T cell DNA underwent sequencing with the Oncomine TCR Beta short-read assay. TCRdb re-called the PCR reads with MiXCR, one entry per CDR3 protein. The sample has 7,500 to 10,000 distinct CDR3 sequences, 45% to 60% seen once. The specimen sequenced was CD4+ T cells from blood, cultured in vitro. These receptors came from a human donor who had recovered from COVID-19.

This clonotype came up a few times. CDR3 sequence (DNA): TGTGCCAGCAGCTTAGTTTGGCGGAGGACCGGGGAGCTGTTTTTT. Protein sequence: CASSLVWRRTGELFF. The V gene is TRBV11-2, the J gene TRBJ2-2, with D possibly TRBD2 on 5 matching bases. CDR3 length: 15 residues. Germline CDR1 is SGHAT and CDR2 is FQNNGV. The ends were cut back, 1 base at V and 5 bases at J, with 11 bases in the middle.

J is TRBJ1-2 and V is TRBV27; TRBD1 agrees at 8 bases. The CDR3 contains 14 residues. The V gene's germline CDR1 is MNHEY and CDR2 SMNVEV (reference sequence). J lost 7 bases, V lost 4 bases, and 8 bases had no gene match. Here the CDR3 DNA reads TGTGCCAGCAGTTCTTACAGGGGGATCGCTGGCTACACCTTC. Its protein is CASSSYRGIAGYTF.

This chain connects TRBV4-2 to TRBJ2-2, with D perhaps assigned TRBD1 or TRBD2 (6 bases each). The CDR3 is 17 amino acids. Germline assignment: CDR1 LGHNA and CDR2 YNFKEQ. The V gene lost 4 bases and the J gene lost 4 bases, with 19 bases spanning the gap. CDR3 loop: CASSPQRAGTFTGELFF. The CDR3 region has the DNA TGTGCCAGCAGCCCCCAGCGGGCAGGGACATTCACCGGGGAGCTGTTTTTT.

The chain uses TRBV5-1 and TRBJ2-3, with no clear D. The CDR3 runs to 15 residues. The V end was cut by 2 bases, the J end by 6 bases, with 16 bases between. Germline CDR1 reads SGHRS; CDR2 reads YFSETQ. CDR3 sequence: CASSFVRPEVDTQYF. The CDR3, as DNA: TGCGCCAGCAGCTTTGTCAGGCCAGAGGTGGATACGCAGTATTTT.

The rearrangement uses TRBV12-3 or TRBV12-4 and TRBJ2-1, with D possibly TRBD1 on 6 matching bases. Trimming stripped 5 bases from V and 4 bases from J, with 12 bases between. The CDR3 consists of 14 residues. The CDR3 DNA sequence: TGTGCCAGCAGTAAGACAGGTGGATACAATGAGCAGTTCTTC. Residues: CASSKTGGYNEQFF.

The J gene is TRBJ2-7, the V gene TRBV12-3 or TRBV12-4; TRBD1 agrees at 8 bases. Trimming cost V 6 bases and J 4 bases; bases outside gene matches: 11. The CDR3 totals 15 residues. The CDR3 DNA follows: TGTGCCAGCAGAAGGGGTACAGGGGGTTCGTACGAGCAGTACTTC. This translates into CASRRGTGGSYEQYF.